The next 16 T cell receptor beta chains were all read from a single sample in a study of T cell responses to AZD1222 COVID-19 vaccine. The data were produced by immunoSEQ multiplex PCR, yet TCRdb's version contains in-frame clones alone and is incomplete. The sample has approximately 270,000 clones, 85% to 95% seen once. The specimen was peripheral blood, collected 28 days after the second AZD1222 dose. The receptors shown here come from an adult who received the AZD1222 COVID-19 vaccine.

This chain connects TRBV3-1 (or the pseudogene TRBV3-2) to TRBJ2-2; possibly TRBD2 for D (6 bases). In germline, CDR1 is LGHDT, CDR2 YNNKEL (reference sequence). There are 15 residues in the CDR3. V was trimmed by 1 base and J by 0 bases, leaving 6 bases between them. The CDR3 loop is CASSQGGANTGELFF. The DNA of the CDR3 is TGTGCCAGCAGCCAAGGCGGGGCGAACACCGGGGAGCTGTTTTTT.

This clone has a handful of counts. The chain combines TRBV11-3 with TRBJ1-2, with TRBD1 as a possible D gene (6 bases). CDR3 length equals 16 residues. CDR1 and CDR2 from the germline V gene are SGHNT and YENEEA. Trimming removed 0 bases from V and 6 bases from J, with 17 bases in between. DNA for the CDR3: TGTGCCAGCAGCTTAGAGACCGGGACAACAGAGGATGGCTACACCTTC. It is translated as CASSLETGTTEDGYTF.

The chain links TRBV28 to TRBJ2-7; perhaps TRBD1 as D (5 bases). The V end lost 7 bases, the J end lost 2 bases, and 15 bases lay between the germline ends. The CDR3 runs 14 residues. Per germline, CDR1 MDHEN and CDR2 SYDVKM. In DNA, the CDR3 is TGTGCCAGCAAGCCCCCTCAGGGCGCCTACGAGCAGTACTTC. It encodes CASKPPQGAYEQYF.

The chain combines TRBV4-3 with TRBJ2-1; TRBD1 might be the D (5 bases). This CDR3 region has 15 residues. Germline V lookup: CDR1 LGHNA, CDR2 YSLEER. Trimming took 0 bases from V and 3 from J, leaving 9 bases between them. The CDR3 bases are TGCGCCAGCAGCCAAGACCTGACAGACTACAATGAGCAGTTCTTC. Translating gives CASSQDLTDYNEQFF.

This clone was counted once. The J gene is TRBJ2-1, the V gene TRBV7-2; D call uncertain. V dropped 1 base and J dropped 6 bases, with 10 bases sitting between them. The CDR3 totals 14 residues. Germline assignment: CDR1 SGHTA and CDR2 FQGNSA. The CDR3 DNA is TGTGCCAGCAGCTTAGGGACGGCCCGCAATGAGCAGTTCTTC. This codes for CASSLGTARNEQFF.

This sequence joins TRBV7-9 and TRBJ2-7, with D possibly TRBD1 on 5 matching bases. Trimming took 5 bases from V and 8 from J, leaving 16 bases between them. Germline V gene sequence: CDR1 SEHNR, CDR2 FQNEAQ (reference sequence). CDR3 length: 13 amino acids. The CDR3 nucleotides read TGTGCCAGCAGCCCCCAAGGGGCTGGCAAGCAGTACTTC. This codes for CASSPQGAGKQYF.

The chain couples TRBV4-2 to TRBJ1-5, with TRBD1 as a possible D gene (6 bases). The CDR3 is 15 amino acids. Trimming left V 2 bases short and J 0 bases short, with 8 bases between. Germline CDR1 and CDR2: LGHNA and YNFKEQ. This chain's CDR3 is CASSQPGASNQPQHF. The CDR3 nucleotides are TGTGCCAGCAGCCAACCGGGGGCTAGCAATCAGCCCCAGCATTTT.

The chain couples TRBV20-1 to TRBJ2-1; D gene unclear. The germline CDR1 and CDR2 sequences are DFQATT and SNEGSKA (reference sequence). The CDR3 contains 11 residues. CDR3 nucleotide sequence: TGCAGACCCAATTTACTCAATGAGCAGTTCTTC. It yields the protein CRPNLLNEQFF.

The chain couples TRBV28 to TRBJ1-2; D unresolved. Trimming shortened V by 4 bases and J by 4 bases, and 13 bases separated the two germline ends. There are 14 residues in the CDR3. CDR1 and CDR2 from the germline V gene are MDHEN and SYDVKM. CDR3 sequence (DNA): TGTGCCAGCAGTTCCAATCCAAGTATCTATGGCTACACCTTC. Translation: CASSSNPSIYGYTF.

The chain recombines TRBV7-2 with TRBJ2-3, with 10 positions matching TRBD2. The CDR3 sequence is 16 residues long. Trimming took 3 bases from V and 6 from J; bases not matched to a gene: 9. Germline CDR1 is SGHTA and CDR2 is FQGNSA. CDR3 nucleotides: TGTGCCAGCAGCTTTAAAAGGCTAGCGGGAGTGGATACGCAGTATTTT. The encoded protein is CASSFKRLAGVDTQYF.

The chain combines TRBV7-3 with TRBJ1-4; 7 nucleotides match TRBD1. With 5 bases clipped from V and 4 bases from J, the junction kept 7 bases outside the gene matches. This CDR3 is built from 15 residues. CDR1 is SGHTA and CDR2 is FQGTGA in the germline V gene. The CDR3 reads CASSIRQGHNEKLFF. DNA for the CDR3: TGTGCCAGCAGCATTCGACAGGGACATAATGAAAAACTGTTTTTT.

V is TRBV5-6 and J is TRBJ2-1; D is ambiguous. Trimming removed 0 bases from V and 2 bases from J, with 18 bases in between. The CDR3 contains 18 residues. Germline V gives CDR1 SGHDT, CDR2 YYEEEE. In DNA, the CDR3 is TGTGCCAGCAGCTTGGGTTCTGAGTCGAGTTCCCCCTACAATGAGCAGTTCTTC. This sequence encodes CASSLGSESSSPYNEQFF.

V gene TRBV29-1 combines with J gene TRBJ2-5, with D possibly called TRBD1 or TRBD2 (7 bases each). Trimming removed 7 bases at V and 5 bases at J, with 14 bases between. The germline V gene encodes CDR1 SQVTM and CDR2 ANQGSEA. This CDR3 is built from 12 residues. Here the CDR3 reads CSGGGQRETQYF. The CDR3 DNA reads TGCAGCGGGGGGGGACAGCGGGAGACCCAGTACTTC. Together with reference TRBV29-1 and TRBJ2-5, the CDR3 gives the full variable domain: SAVISQKPSRDICQRGTSLTIQCQVDSQVTMMFWYRQQPGQSLTLIATANQGSEATYESGFVIDKFPISRPNLTFSTLTVSNMSPEDSSIYLCSGGGQRETQYFGPGTRLLVL.

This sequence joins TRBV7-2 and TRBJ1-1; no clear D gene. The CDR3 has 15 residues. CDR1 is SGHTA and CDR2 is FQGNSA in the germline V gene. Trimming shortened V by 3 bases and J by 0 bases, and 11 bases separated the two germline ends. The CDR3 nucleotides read TGTGCCAGCAGCTTCGCCGGGAGCATGAACACTGAAGCTTTCTTT. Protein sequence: CASSFAGSMNTEAFF. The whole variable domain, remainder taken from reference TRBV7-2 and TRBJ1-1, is GAGVSQSPSNKVTEKGKDVELRCDPISGHTALYWYRQSLGQGLEFLIYFQGNSAPDKSGLPSDRFSAERTGGSVSTLTIQRTQQEDSAVYLCASSFAGSMNTEAFFGQGTRLTVV.

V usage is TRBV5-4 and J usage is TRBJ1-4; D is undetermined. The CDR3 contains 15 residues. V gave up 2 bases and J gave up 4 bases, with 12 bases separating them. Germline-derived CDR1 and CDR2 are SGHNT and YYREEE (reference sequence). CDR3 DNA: TGTGCCAGCAGCTTTGTCCCGGCGGATAATGAAAAACTGTTTTTT. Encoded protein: CASSFVPADNEKLFF. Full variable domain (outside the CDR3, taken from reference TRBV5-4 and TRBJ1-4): ETGVTQSPTHLIKTRGQQVTLRCSSQSGHNTVSWYQQALGQGPQFIFQYYREEENGRGNFPPRFSGLQFPNYSSELNVNALELDDSALYLCASSFVPADNEKLFFGSGTQLSVL.

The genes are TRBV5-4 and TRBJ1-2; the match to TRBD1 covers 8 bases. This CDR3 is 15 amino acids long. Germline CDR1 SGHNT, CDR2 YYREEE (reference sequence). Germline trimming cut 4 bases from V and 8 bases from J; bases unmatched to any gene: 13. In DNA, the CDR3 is TGTGCCAGCAGCCCCAGATTTGGACAGGGAGAAGGCTACACCTTC. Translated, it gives CASSPRFGQGEGYTF.